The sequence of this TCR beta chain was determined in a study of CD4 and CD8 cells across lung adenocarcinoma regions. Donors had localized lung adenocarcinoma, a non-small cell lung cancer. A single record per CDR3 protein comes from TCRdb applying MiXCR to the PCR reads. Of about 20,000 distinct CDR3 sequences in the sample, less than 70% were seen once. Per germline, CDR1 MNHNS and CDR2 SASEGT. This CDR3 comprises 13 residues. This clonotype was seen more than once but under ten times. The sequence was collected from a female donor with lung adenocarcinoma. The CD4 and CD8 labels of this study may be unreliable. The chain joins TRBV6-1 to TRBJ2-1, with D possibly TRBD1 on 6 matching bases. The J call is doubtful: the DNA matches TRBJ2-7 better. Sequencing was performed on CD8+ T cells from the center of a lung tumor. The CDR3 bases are TGTGCCAGCAGTGATTGGGGGACATTCGAGCAGTACTTC. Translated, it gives CASSDWGTFEQYF.